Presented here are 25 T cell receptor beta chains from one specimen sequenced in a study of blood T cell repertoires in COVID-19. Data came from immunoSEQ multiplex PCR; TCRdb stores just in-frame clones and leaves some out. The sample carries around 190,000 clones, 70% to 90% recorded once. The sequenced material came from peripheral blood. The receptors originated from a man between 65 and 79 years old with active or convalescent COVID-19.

CDR3 DNA sequence: TGTGCCAGCAGCCAACAGGGAAGAGACACTGAAGCTTTCTTT. Translating gives CASSQQGRDTEAFF. This chain joins TRBV3-1 (or the pseudogene TRBV3-2) and TRBJ1-1; D is possibly TRBD1 (5 bases). Germline V gives CDR1 LGHDT, CDR2 YNNKEL (reference sequence). The CDR3 totals 14 residues. V lost 2 bases, J lost 3 bases, and 10 bases lay in between.

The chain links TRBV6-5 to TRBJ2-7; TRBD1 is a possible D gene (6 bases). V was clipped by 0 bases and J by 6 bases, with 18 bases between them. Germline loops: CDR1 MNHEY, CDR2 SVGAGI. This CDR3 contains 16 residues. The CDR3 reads CASSYSSLGAPSEQYF. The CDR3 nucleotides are TGTGCCAGCAGTTACTCGAGTTTGGGGGCCCCCTCCGAGCAGTACTTC.

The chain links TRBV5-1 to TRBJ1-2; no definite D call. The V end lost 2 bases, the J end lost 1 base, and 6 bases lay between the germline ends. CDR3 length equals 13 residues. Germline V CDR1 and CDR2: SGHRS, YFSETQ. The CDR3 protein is CASSFADNYGYTF. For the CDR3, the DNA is TGCGCCAGCAGCTTCGCGGATAACTATGGCTACACCTTC.

CDR3: CASSFTLNTEAFF. As DNA, the CDR3 is TGTGCCAGCAGTTTTACACTGAACACTGAAGCTTTCTTT. The V and J genes are TRBV2 and TRBJ1-1; unclear D gene. CDR1 is SNHLY, CDR2 FYNNEI, per germline. The CDR3 runs to 13 residues. V lost 5 bases, J lost 0 bases, and 7 bases lay in between.

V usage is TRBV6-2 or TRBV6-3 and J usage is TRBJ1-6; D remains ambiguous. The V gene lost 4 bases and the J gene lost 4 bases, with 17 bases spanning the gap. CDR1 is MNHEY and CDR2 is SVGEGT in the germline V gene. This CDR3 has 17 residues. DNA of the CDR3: TGTGCCAGCAGTTCGGCCAGGCCGCTACCTTATAATTCACCCCTCCACTTT. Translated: CASSSARPLPYNSPLHF.

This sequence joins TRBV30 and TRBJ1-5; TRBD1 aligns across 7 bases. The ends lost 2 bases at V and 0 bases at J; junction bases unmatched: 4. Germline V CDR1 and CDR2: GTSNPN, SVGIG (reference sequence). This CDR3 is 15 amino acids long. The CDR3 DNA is TGTGCCTGGAGTTTACAGGGGACTAGCAATCAGCCCCAGCATTTT. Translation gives CAWSLQGTSNQPQHF. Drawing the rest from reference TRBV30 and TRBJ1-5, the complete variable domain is SQTIHQWPATLVQPVGSPLSLECTVEGTSNPNLYWYRQAAGRGLQLLFYSVGIGQISSEVPQNLSASRPQDRQFILSSKKLLLSDSGFYLCAWSLQGTSNQPQHFGDGTRLSIL.

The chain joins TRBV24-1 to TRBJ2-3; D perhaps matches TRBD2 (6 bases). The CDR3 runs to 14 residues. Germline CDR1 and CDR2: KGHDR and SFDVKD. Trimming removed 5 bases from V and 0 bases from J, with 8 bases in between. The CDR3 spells CATSVGGSTDTQYF. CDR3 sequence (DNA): TGTGCCACCAGTGTTGGGGGGAGCACAGATACGCAGTATTTT.

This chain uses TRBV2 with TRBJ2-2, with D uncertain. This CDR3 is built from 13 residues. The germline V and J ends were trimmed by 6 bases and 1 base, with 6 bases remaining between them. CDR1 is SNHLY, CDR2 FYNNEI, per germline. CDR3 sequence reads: CASRPQNTGELFF. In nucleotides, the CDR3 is TGTGCCAGCAGACCACAGAACACCGGGGAGCTGTTTTTT.

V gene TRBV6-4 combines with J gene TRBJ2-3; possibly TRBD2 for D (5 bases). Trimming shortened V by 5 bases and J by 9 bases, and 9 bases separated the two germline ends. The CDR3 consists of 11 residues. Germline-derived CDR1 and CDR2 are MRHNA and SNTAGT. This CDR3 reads CASSSGVTQYF. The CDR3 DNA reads TGTGCCAGCAGTTCCGGGGTAACGCAGTATTTT.

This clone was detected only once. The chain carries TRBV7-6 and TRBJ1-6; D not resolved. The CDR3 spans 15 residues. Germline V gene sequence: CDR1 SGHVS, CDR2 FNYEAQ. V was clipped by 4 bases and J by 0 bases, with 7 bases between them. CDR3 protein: CASSSRSSYNSPLHF. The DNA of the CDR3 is TGTGCCAGCAGCTCCCGGAGCTCCTATAATTCACCCCTCCACTTT.

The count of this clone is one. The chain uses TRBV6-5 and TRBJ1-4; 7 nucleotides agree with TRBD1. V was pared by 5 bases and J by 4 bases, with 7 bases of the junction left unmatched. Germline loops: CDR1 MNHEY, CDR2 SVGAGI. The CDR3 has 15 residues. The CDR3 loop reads CASSPWDRNNEKLFF. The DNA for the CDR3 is TGTGCCAGCAGTCCGTGGGACAGAAATAATGAAAAACTGTTTTTT.

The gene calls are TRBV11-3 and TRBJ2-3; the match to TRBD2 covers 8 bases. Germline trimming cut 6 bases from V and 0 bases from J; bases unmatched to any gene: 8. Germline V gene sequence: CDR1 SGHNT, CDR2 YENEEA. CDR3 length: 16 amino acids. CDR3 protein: CASSSGNGASTDTQYF. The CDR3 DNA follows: TGTGCCAGCAGTAGCGGGAATGGGGCTAGCACAGATACGCAGTATTTT.

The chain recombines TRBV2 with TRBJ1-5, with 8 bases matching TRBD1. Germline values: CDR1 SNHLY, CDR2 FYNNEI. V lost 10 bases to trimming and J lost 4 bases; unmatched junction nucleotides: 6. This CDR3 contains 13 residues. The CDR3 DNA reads TGTGCCACCCAGGACAGGGAAAATCAGCCCCAGCATTTT. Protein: CATQDRENQPQHF.

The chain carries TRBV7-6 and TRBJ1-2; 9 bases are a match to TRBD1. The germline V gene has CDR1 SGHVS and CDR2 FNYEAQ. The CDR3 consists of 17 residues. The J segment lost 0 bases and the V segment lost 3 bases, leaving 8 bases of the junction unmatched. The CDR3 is CASSFGTGLNTNYGYTF. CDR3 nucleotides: TGTGCCAGCAGCTTCGGGACAGGGCTTAATACTAACTATGGCTACACCTTC.

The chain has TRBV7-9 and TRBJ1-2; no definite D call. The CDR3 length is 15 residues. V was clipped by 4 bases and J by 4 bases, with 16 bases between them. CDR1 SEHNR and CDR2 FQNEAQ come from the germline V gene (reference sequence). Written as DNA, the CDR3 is TGTGCCAGCAGCTCCCCTGGAGGGCTCGGCTATGGCTACACCTTC. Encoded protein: CASSSPGGLGYGYTF.

The CDR3 protein is CASSYSTKSAEAFF. For the CDR3, the DNA is TGTGCCAGCAGTTACTCGACGAAGAGCGCTGAAGCTTTCTTT. The chain employs TRBV6-2 or TRBV6-3 and TRBJ1-1; D is unresolved. The germline V and J ends were trimmed by 0 bases and 6 bases, with 11 bases remaining between them. Germline V lookup: CDR1 MNHEY, CDR2 SVGEGT. This CDR3 contains 14 residues.

As DNA, the CDR3 is TGCAGCGTTCTACAGGGGGTGGGCACTGAAGCTTTCTTT. This codes for CSVLQGVGTEAFF. The chain employs TRBV29-1 and TRBJ1-1; 8 bases match TRBD1. The germline V gene has CDR1 SQVTM and CDR2 ANQGSEA. The CDR3 extends over 13 amino acids. V shed 5 bases and J 4 bases; nucleotides not matched to a gene: 6.

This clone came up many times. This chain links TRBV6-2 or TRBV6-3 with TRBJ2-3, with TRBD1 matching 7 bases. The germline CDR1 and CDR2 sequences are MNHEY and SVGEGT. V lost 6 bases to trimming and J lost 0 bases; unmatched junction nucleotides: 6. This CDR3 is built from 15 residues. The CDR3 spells CASSPGTDSTDTQYF. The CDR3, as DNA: TGTGCCAGCAGCCCCGGGACAGATAGCACAGATACGCAGTATTTT.

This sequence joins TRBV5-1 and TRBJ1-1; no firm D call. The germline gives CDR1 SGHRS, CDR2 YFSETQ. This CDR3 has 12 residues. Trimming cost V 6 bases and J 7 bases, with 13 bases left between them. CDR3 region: CASTILGGEAFF. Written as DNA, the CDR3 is TGCGCCAGCACCATTCTCGGCGGTGAAGCTTTCTTT.

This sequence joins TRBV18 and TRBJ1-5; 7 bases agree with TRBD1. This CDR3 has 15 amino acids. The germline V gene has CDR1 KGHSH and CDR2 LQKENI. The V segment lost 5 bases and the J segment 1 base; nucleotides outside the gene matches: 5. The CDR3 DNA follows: TGTGCCAGCTCATCAGGACAGGTGAGCAATCAGCCCCAGCATTTT. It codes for CASSSGQVSNQPQHF.

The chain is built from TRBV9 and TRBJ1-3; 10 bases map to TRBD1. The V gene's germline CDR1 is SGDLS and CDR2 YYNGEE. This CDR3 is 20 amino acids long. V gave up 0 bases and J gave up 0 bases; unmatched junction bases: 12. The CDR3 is CASSVATGRGTGVSGNTIYF. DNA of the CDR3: TGTGCCAGCAGCGTAGCTACAGGGAGGGGGACAGGGGTCTCTGGAAACACCATATATTTT.

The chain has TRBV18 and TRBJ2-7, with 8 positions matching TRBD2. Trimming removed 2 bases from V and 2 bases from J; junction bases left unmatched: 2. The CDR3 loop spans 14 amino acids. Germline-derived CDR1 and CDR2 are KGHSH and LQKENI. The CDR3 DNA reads TGTGCCAGCTCACCAAGCGGGAGCGCCTACGAGCAGTACTTC. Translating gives CASSPSGSAYEQYF.

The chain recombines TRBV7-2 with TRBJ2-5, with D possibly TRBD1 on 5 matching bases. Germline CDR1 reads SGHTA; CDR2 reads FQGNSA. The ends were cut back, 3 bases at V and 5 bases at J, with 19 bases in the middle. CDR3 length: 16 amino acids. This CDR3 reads CASSFKGWGLRETQYF. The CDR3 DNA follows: TGTGCCAGCAGCTTCAAAGGATGGGGCCTTCGGGAGACCCAGTACTTC.

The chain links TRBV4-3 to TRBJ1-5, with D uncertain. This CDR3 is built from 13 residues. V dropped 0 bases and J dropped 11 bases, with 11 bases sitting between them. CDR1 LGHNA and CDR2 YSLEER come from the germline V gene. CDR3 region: CASSQEAGSTQHF. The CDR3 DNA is TGCGCCAGCAGCCAAGAGGCGGGAAGCACCCAGCATTTT.

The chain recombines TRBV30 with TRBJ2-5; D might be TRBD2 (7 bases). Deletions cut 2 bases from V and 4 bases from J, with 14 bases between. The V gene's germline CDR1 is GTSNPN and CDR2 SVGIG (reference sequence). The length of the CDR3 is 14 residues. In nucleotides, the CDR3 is TGTGCCTGGAGTCGGGGAGGGGGAATAGAGACCCAGTACTTC. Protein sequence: CAWSRGGGIETQYF.